Listed here are 32 T cell receptor beta chains from one sample, sequenced in a study of T cell responses to AZD1222 COVID-19 vaccine. Using immunoSEQ multiplex PCR, the repertoire was profiled, and TCRdb retains in-frame clones only, with some absent. The data contain approximately 200,000 clones, approximately 90% of them singletons. The source was peripheral blood, collected 28 days after the second AZD1222 dose. The receptors derive from an adult who received the AZD1222 COVID-19 vaccine.

V usage is TRBV9 and J usage is TRBJ2-1; no clear D. Germline CDR1 is SGDLS and CDR2 is YYNGEE. The CDR3 consists of 15 residues. Trimming took 0 bases from V and 2 from J, leaving 9 bases between them. The CDR3 sequence: CASSVGTVAYNEQFF. The CDR3 DNA sequence: TGTGCCAGCAGCGTAGGGACCGTTGCCTACAATGAGCAGTTCTTC.

The chain carries TRBV7-3 and TRBJ2-7, with D possibly matching TRBD2 (6 bases). V was clipped by 2 bases and J by 0 bases, with 8 bases between them. This CDR3 comprises 14 residues. Germline assignment: CDR1 SGHTA and CDR2 FQGTGA. CDR3 nucleotides: TGTGCCAGCAGCTTAGCCGGGAGCTCCTACGAGCAGTACTTC. Residues: CASSLAGSSYEQYF. Complete variable domain (other parts from reference TRBV7-3 and TRBJ2-7): GAGVSQTPSNKVTEKGKYVELRCDPISGHTALYWYRQSLGQGPEFLIYFQGTGAADDSGLPNDRFFAVRPEGSVSTLKIQRTERGDSAVYLCASSLAGSSYEQYFGPGTRLTVT.

V usage is TRBV5-1 and J usage is TRBJ2-7; D perhaps matches TRBD1 (6 bases). The germline V gene has CDR1 SGHRS and CDR2 YFSETQ. V dropped 1 base and J dropped 3 bases, with 11 bases sitting between them. There are 14 residues in the CDR3. The CDR3 reads CASSLLQGGYEQYF. The CDR3 nucleotides are TGCGCCAGCAGCTTGTTACAGGGCGGCTACGAGCAGTACTTC.

The rearrangement links TRBV7-3 to TRBJ2-1, with 8 bases identical to TRBD2. The CDR3 length is 15 residues. Germline CDR1 reads SGHTA; CDR2 reads FQGTGA. The V and J ends lost 5 bases and 2 bases, in that order; junction bases with no gene match: 5. This CDR3 reads CASSPSGSTYNEQFF. CDR3 sequence (DNA): TGTGCCAGCAGCCCTAGCGGGTCCACCTACAATGAGCAGTTCTTC.

This chain links TRBV5-1 with TRBJ1-1; D might be TRBD1 (5 bases). Germline V lookup: CDR1 SGHRS, CDR2 YFSETQ. V was trimmed by 6 bases and J by 5 bases, leaving 14 bases between them. The CDR3 is 13 residues long. CDR3 coding DNA: TGCGCCAGCAAGGGGATCCCCACTACTGAAGCTTTCTTT. Its protein is CASKGIPTTEAFF.

The V gene is TRBV5-1, the J gene TRBJ1-1, with 9 positions matching TRBD1. The germline V gene has CDR1 SGHRS and CDR2 YFSETQ. The CDR3 loop spans 15 amino acids. With 6 bases clipped from V and 7 bases from J, the junction kept 13 bases outside the gene matches. For the CDR3, the DNA is TGCGCCAGCACCTCGGGACAGGGTTATAGCAGTGAAGCTTTCTTT. This sequence encodes CASTSGQGYSSEAFF.

V and J are TRBV15 and TRBJ2-1, with 13 bases that match TRBD2. With V trimmed by 0 bases and J by 8 bases, 1 base remained unmatched. The germline CDR1 and CDR2 sequences are LNHNV and YYDKDF (reference sequence). The CDR3 contains 15 residues. This CDR3 reads CATSRELAGGDEQFF. As DNA, the CDR3 is TGTGCCACCAGCAGAGAACTAGCGGGAGGGGATGAGCAGTTCTTC.

The chain carries TRBV30 and TRBJ2-6; TRBD1 agrees at 10 bases. From germline, CDR1 is GTSNPN and CDR2 SVGIG (reference sequence). V lost 3 bases and J lost 0; bases outside the gene matches: 5. The CDR3 covers 17 residues. In DNA form, the CDR3 reads TGTGCCTGGAGAGGGGACAGGGGCCTCTCTGGGGCCAACGTCCTGACTTTC. The encoded protein is CAWRGDRGLSGANVLTF.

A few counts support this clone. V usage is TRBV7-3 and J usage is TRBJ2-7; D possibly corresponds to TRBD1 (6 bases). Germline V gives CDR1 SGHTA, CDR2 FQGTGA. V lost 5 bases to trimming and J lost 5 bases, with 13 bases between them. The CDR3 is 13 residues long. The CDR3 DNA reads TGTGCCAGCAGCCTCACAGGGATCGACGAGCAGTACTTC. Translated, it gives CASSLTGIDEQYF.

This chain uses TRBV24-1 with TRBJ2-7; no firm D call. Trimming left V 3 bases short and J 3 bases short, with 11 bases between. Per germline, CDR1 KGHDR and CDR2 SFDVKD. The CDR3 is 14 residues long. The CDR3: CATSDTEKLYEQYF. The CDR3 DNA follows: TGTGCCACCAGTGATACGGAGAAACTCTACGAGCAGTACTTC.

CDR3 sequence: CASSLGGTGQYEQYF. DNA of the CDR3: TGCGCCAGCAGCTTGGGCGGGACAGGGCAGTACGAGCAGTACTTC. The chain has TRBV5-1 and TRBJ2-7; TRBD1 aligns across 9 bases. V gave up 0 bases and J gave up 4 bases; unmatched junction bases: 5. Per the germline V gene, CDR1 is SGHRS and CDR2 is YFSETQ. The CDR3 has 15 residues. The full variable domain, rest sourced from reference TRBV5-1 and TRBJ2-7, is KAGVTQTPRYLIKTRGQQVTLSCSPISGHRSVSWYQQTPGQGLQFLFEYFSETQRNKGNFPGRFSGRQFSNSRSEMNVSTLELGDSALYLCASSLGGTGQYEQYFGPGTRLTVT.

The rearrangement uses TRBV2 and TRBJ1-1, with unresolved D. The CDR3 sequence is 14 residues long. Trimming pared 7 bases from V and 3 bases from J, leaving 15 bases between. Germline CDR1 SNHLY, CDR2 FYNNEI. The CDR3 DNA reads TGTGCCAGCACCAGCTACGGTCGGGACACTGAAGCTTTCTTT. The encoded protein is CASTSYGRDTEAFF.

The CDR3 loop reads CASSLVPGQGRSTDTQYF. The CDR3 DNA is TGTGCCAGCAGCTTAGTACCGGGGCAGGGGCGGAGCACAGATACGCAGTATTTT. This sequence joins TRBV11-2 and TRBJ2-3; D might be TRBD1 (6 bases). Per the germline V gene, CDR1 is SGHAT and CDR2 is FQNNGV. Trimming pared 1 base from V and 0 bases from J, leaving 17 bases between. The CDR3 extends over 18 amino acids. Combining the CDR3 with reference TRBV11-2 and TRBJ2-3 gives the whole variable domain EAGVAQSPRYKIIEKRQSVAFWCNPISGHATLYWYQQILGQGPKLLIQFQNNGVVDDSQLPKDRFSAERLKGVDSTLKIQPAKLEDSAVYLCASSLVPGQGRSTDTQYFGPGTRLTVL.

The J gene is TRBJ2-1, the V gene TRBV6-1, with TRBD1 identical over 8 bases. Trimming removed 4 bases from V and 7 bases from J; junction bases left unmatched: 18. This CDR3 region has 18 residues. CDR1 is MNHNS and CDR2 is SASEGT in the germline V gene. Written as DNA, the CDR3 is TGTGCCAGCAGTGCTGGACAGGGTCGGGGTAGGGTAGGGAATGAGCAGTTCTTC. Translating it yields CASSAGQGRGRVGNEQFF.

This rearrangement joins TRBV10-2 to TRBJ1-2; the D is unclear. Trimming removed 3 bases at V and 5 bases at J, with 7 bases between. The length of the CDR3 is 12 residues. The germline V gene has CDR1 WSHSY and CDR2 SAAADI. The CDR3 reads CASSDGLYGYTF. CDR3 DNA sequence: TGCGCCAGCAGTGATGGGTTATATGGCTACACCTTC.

This chain uses TRBV30 with TRBJ1-6; 9 positions agree with TRBD1. The germline V gene encodes CDR1 GTSNPN and CDR2 SVGIG (reference sequence). This CDR3 contains 15 residues. V was pared by 8 bases and J by 6 bases, with 11 bases of the junction left unmatched. As DNA, the CDR3 is TGTGCCACCCCGGGACAGGGTCTTCGTAATTCACCCCTCCACTTT. Translating gives CATPGQGLRNSPLHF.

For the CDR3, the DNA is TGTGCCAGCCGAAACGGACAGGACGACGGCTACACCTTC. It specifies CASRNGQDDGYTF. This chain joins TRBV6-6 and TRBJ1-2, with 7 bases fitting TRBD1. V was clipped by 8 bases and J by 8 bases; unmatched bases: 11. Germline CDR1 reads MNHNY; CDR2 reads SVGAGI (reference sequence). The CDR3 has 13 residues.

The rearrangement uses TRBV29-1 and TRBJ2-1; a weak D match, TRBD2 (5 bases). Trimming removed 6 bases from V and 8 bases from J, with 17 bases in between. In germline, CDR1 is SQVTM, CDR2 ANQGSEA. There are 13 residues in the CDR3. This CDR3 reads CSVSSAHPHEQFF. CDR3 coding DNA: TGCAGCGTCAGTAGCGCCCACCCCCATGAGCAGTTCTTC.

The chain uses TRBV27 and TRBJ1-5; TRBD1 might be the D (5 bases). CDR3 length: 15 residues. Germline lookup yields CDR1 MNHEY and CDR2 SMNVEV (reference sequence). V was trimmed by 6 bases and J by 4 bases, leaving 16 bases between them. CDR3 amino acids: CASSRGRGGNQPQHF. The CDR3 nucleotides read TGTGCCAGCAGCCGGGGACGGGGGGGAAATCAGCCCCAGCATTTT.

The genes are TRBV5-4 and TRBJ2-3; D call uncertain. CDR1 SGHNT and CDR2 YYREEE come from the germline V gene (reference sequence). Trimming stripped 1 base from V and 1 base from J, with 4 bases between. The CDR3 extends over 13 amino acids. The CDR3 sequence is CASSLRGTDTQYF. The CDR3 DNA sequence: TGTGCCAGCAGCTTGAGGGGCACAGATACGCAGTATTTT. Variable domain in full (rest from reference TRBV5-4 and TRBJ2-3): ETGVTQSPTHLIKTRGQQVTLRCSSQSGHNTVSWYQQALGQGPQFIFQYYREEENGRGNFPPRFSGLQFPNYSSELNVNALELDDSALYLCASSLRGTDTQYFGPGTRLTVL.

The chain carries TRBV3-1 (or the pseudogene TRBV3-2) and TRBJ1-2, with D unresolved. The CDR3 has 11 residues. In germline, CDR1 is LGHDT, CDR2 YNNKEL (reference sequence). V shed 4 bases and J shed 9 bases, with 9 bases lying between them. The CDR3, as DNA: TGTGCCAGCAGCCCTCTCCGGTGCTACACCTTC. Translating it yields CASSPLRCYTF.

CDR3 nucleotide sequence: TGCGCCAGCAGCCTCGGACGGAGGAACACTGAAGCTTTCTTT. Its translation is CASSLGRRNTEAFF. The J gene is TRBJ1-1, the V gene TRBV5-1; D gene ambiguous. V dropped 4 bases and J dropped 1 base, with 11 bases sitting between them. CDR3 length: 14 amino acids. Germline V CDR1 and CDR2: SGHRS, YFSETQ.

This chain links TRBV28 with TRBJ1-1; D call uncertain. V was trimmed by 1 base and J by 2 bases, leaving 11 bases between them. This CDR3 has 15 residues. CDR1 is MDHEN, CDR2 SYDVKM, per germline. The CDR3 region has the DNA TGTGCCAGCAGTTTATCTTTGGGAGTCAACACTGAAGCTTTCTTT. Amino acid sequence: CASSLSLGVNTEAFF.

This chain connects TRBV28 to TRBJ1-6; 7 bases match TRBD1. Germline assignment: CDR1 MDHEN and CDR2 SYDVKM. J lost 6 bases, V lost 6 bases, and 8 bases had no gene match. This CDR3 region has 15 residues. This CDR3 reads CASRPSTGSNSPLHF. Here the CDR3 DNA reads TGTGCCAGCAGACCATCGACAGGGTCTAATTCACCCCTCCACTTT.

This clone has a single count. The chain carries TRBV5-1 and TRBJ1-2, with no clear D. This CDR3 spans 14 amino acids. Germline CDR1 and CDR2: SGHRS and YFSETQ. V lost 4 bases and J lost 4, with 14 bases in between. CDR3 loop: CASSPVQTLYGYTF. CDR3 in DNA: TGCGCCAGCAGCCCAGTGCAGACCCTCTATGGCTACACCTTC.

This chain joins TRBV3-1 (or the pseudogene TRBV3-2) and TRBJ1-3, with a tentative D call TRBD1 (5 bases). Germline V lookup: CDR1 LGHDT, CDR2 YNNKEL (reference sequence). The CDR3 length is 15 residues. The ends were cut back, 1 base at V and 4 bases at J, with 11 bases in the middle. The CDR3 here is CASSQAGRVGNTIYF. The CDR3 region has the DNA TGTGCCAGCAGCCAAGCCGGCAGGGTCGGAAACACCATATATTTT.

This chain uses TRBV11-2 with TRBJ2-7; 11 bases line up with TRBD2. Per the germline V gene, CDR1 is SGHAT and CDR2 is FQNNGV. The CDR3 consists of 15 residues. Trimming removed 4 bases from V and 4 bases from J; junction bases left unmatched: 6. The CDR3 region is CASSSTGTSGYEQYF. As DNA, the CDR3 is TGTGCCAGCAGCTCCACCGGGACTAGCGGTTACGAGCAGTACTTC.

The V and J genes are TRBV19 and TRBJ1-5; weak D call: TRBD1 (6 bases). V was clipped by 4 bases and J by 0 bases, with 10 bases between them. The CDR3 extends over 15 amino acids. CDR1 is LNHDA and CDR2 is SQIVND in the germline V gene (reference sequence). This chain's CDR3 is CASSTRGFSNQPQHF. In nucleotides, the CDR3 is TGTGCCAGTAGTACCAGGGGTTTTAGCAATCAGCCCCAGCATTTT.

CDR3 amino acids: CASSLTDTTYEQYF. The CDR3 nucleotides are TGTGCCAGCAGCCTCACTGACACAACCTACGAGCAGTACTTC. J is TRBJ2-7 and V is TRBV6-4; D is uncertain. V was shortened by 6 bases and J by 2 bases, with 14 bases between the two germline ends. The CDR3 extends over 14 amino acids. Per the germline V gene, CDR1 is MRHNA and CDR2 is SNTAGT.

About this clone: The conserved final phenylalanine or tryptophan is absent from the CDR3, which likely points to a read error. The limits of the CDR3 on the DNA are not certain, so only TCRdb's listed CDR3 is given. The chain has TRBV6-7 and TRBJ2-7. TRBV6-7 is classed as an ORF, of uncertain function. Ends included, the CDR3 has 10 residues. CDR3 protein: CASESRTPCP.

The chain couples TRBV5-1 to TRBJ2-3, with D hard to call. The CDR3 is 14 amino acids. Trimming removed 2 bases from V and 2 bases from J, with 9 bases in between. Germline CDR1 SGHRS, CDR2 YFSETQ. In DNA, the CDR3 is TGCGCCAGCAGCTTCCTTACGGACACAGATACGCAGTATTTT. This sequence encodes CASSFLTDTDTQYF.

The chain joins TRBV10-1 to TRBJ2-7; 9 nucleotides agree with TRBD1. With V trimmed by 4 bases and J by 2 bases, 6 bases remained unmatched. This CDR3 comprises 15 residues. Germline CDR1 and CDR2: WNHNN and SYGVQD (reference sequence). This chain's CDR3 is CASSGTGAATYEQYF. DNA for the CDR3: TGCGCCAGCAGTGGGACAGGGGCCGCCACCTACGAGCAGTACTTC.